The rows below give T cell receptor beta chains drawn from one sample of a study of shared clonotypes between healthy human individuals. Generated by immunoSEQ multiplex PCR, the TCRdb table keeps only in-frame clones and is missing some. This table holds approximately 400,000 clones, approximately 97% found once. The source material was memory CD8+ T cells sorted from blood. The receptors were sampled from a man under 40 in good health. CDR3s include the opening cysteine and the closing phenylalanine or tryptophan. The D gene is left open where the match is weak. Rows give clone size only sometimes, using once, few, many, or a class for an expanded clone.

V,D,size,J,DNA,CDR3
TRBV29-1,TRBD2,-,TRBJ2-7,TGCAGCGTTCTTTCTAGCGGGAGCTACGAGCAGTACTTC,CSVLSSGSYEQYF
TRBV19,-,-,TRBJ2-3,TGTGCCAGTAGTATAGGTCCTAGCACAGATACGCAGTATTTT,CASSIGPSTDTQYF
TRBV9,TRBD2,-,TRBJ2-3,TGTGCCAGCAGCGAAAGGACTAGCGGGCTAGCAGATACGCAGTATTTT,CASSERTSGLADTQYF
TRBV5-1,-,-,TRBJ2-1,TGCGCCAGCTTTGGGGGGCCGGGGGACAATGAGCAGTTCTTC,CASFGGPGDNEQFF
TRBV15,-,-,TRBJ2-3,TGTGCCACCAGCAGAGCGCGTGTGAAAGATACGCAGTATTTT,CATSRARVKDTQYF
TRBV10-1,-,-,TRBJ1-4,TGCGCCAGCAGTAAGGGCGCGGGGGAAAAACTGTTTTTT,CASSKGAGEKLFF
TRBV18,-,-,TRBJ1-3,TGTGCCAGCTCACCACGAGTTGACTACTCTGGAAACACCATATATTTT,CASSPRVDYSGNTIYF
TRBV10-3,-,-,TRBJ2-1,TGTGCCATCAGTGAGAATAGAGACAATGAGCAGTTCTTC,CAISENRDNEQFF
TRBV29-1,TRBD1,-,TRBJ2-7,TGCAGCGTTGAGTACGGGGACAGGGGGCTTATCGAGCAGTACTTC,CSVEYGDRGLIEQYF
TRBV19,-,-,TRBJ2-7,TGTGCCAGTAGCTACCCCGGCGCGGAGCCTCACGAGCAGTACTTC,CASSYPGAEPHEQYF
TRBV2,-,few,TRBJ2-7,TGTGCCAGCACGGCGAGTTCAACCTACGAGCAGTACTTC,CASTASSTYEQYF
TRBV4-1,-,-,TRBJ1-4,TGCGCCAGCAGCCGACAGGCAACTAATGAAAAACTGTTTTTT,CASSRQATNEKLFF
TRBV5-1,TRBD2,few,TRBJ2-1,TGCGCCAGCCGAAGAGGGACTAGCGGATCCTACAATGAGCAGTTCTTC,CASRRGTSGSYNEQFF
TRBV2,TRBD1,-,TRBJ1-1,TGTGCCAGCAGTGTCAGGGGGTACATGAACACTGAAGCTTTCTTT,CASSVRGYMNTEAFF
TRBV10-2,-,once,TRBJ2-7,TGCGCCAGCAGTGACCTTATCGCGGGAGAGCAGTACTTC,CASSDLIAGEQYF
TRBV5-1,-,few,TRBJ1-1,TGCGCCAGCAGCTTAGGCACTGAAGCTTTCTTT,CASSLGTEAFF
TRBV10-2,TRBD1,-,TRBJ2-7,TGCGCCAGCATCGACAGGGGGCCGAGCGAGCAGTACTTC,CASIDRGPSEQYF
TRBV14,TRBD1,-,TRBJ2-7,TGTGCCAGCAGCCAAGGACAGGGGACTTACGAGCAGTACTTC,CASSQGQGTYEQYF
TRBV27,TRBD2,once,TRBJ2-7,TGTGCCAGCAGTTCCGGCTTAGCGGGAGTGGTCGAGCAGTACTTC,CASSSGLAGVVEQYF
TRBV5-1,-,-,TRBJ2-4,TGCGCCAGCAGCTTTGAGGGGGACAAAAACATTCAGTACTTC,CASSFEGDKNIQYF
TRBV10-2,-,-,TRBJ1-5,TGCGCCAGCAGTGACAGGGGAGAACAGCCCCAGCATTTT,CASSDRGEQPQHF
TRBV7-8,TRBD2,-,TRBJ2-7,TGTGCCAGCAGCTTAGGAACTAGCGGGACCGCCGAGCAGTACTTC,CASSLGTSGTAEQYF
TRBV19,-,-,TRBJ2-6,TGTGCCAGTGGACAGCCCTCTGGGGCCAACGTCCTGACTTTC,CASGQPSGANVLTF
TRBV28,TRBD1,-,TRBJ1-5,TGTGCCAGCAGCCCGACAGGGATAAATCAGCCCCAGCATTTT,CASSPTGINQPQHF
TRBV11-2,TRBD2,-,TRBJ2-7,TGTGCCAGCAGCTTAGGGCGGGAGGTCTACGAGCAGTACTTC,CASSLGREVYEQYF
TRBV6-5,-,few,TRBJ1-5,TGTGCCAGCAGTTGGGGGGAGCCCCAGCATTTT,CASSWGEPQHF
TRBV29-1,-,-,TRBJ2-3,TGCAGCGTTAGACAGGACCCCAGCACAGATACGCAGTATTTT,CSVRQDPSTDTQYF
TRBV30,-,-,TRBJ1-2,TGTGCCTGGAGCGCCGGGCCCTATGGCTACACCTTC,CAWSAGPYGYTF
TRBV30,-,once,TRBJ2-3,TGTGCCTGGAGTGTACAGATCCGCACAGATACGCAGTATTTT,CAWSVQIRTDTQYF
TRBV28,-,once,TRBJ2-3,TGTGCCAGCAGAGGGTACCGGCACGACTTTACGCAGTATTTT,CASRGYRHDFTQYF
TRBV28,TRBD1,-,TRBJ2-7,TGTGCCAGCAGTTTATGGGGGACAGGGAACGAGCAGTACTTC,CASSLWGTGNEQYF
TRBV7-2,TRBD2,-,TRBJ2-2,TGTGCCAGCAGCTTTGGACTAGCGGGAGGAACGGCCGGGGAGCTGTTTTTT,CASSFGLAGGTAGELFF
TRBV5-1,-,-,TRBJ2-5,TGCGCCAGCAGCTTGGCTAGTCCCCAAGAGACCCAGTACTTC,CASSLASPQETQYF
TRBV29-1,-,-,TRBJ2-5,TGCAGCGTTGAAGGCCACTTTACAGGGCAAGAGACCCAGTACTTC,CSVEGHFTGQETQYF
TRBV6-1,TRBD1,-,TRBJ1-5,TGTGCCAGCAGTGAAGCGGGACAGGGTCAGCCCCAGCATTTT,CASSEAGQGQPQHF
TRBV2,-,once,TRBJ1-3,TGTGCCAGCATTTTCTCGGGGTTAGTTGGAAACACCATATATTTT,CASIFSGLVGNTIYF
TRBV5-6,TRBD2,-,TRBJ2-1,TGTGCCAGCAGCACGACTAGCGGCCTTTACAATGAGCAGTTCTTC,CASSTTSGLYNEQFF
TRBV2,TRBD2,-,TRBJ2-2,TGTGCCAGCAGGCCTATAGCGGGAGGGACCGGGGAGCTGTTTTTT,CASRPIAGGTGELFF
TRBV4-1,TRBD2,-,TRBJ2-6,TGCGCCAGCAGCAAAGGAGGTAGCGGGAGACTTACTGGGGCCAACGTCCTGACTTTC,CASSKGGSGRLTGANVLTF
TRBV9,TRBD1,-,TRBJ2-6,TGTGCCAGCAGCATAAGTCCGGGACAGGGATCAACTGGGGCCAACGTCCTGACTTTC,CASSISPGQGSTGANVLTF
TRBV7-2,-,once,TRBJ1-5,TGTGCCAGCAGCTTTTACGGGGCCACCTATAGCAATCAGCCCCAGCATTTT,CASSFYGATYSNQPQHF
TRBV28,-,-,TRBJ2-2,TGTGCCAGCAGTTTACCGGGGAACACCGGGGAGCTGTTTTTT,CASSLPGNTGELFF
TRBV5-1,TRBD1,-,TRBJ1-3,TGCGCCAGCAGCCGGAGGGCTGCAGGGGGGGATTCTGGAAACACCATATATTTT,CASSRRAAGGDSGNTIYF
TRBV30,TRBD2,-,TRBJ2-1,TGTGCCTGGAGTAGCGGGAGGGCTGATGAGCAGTTCTTC,CAWSSGRADEQFF
TRBV6-1,-,once,TRBJ1-5,TGTGCCAGCAGTGAAAGGGGGGATCAGCCCCGGCATTTT,CASSERGDQPRHF
TRBV10-3,-,-,TRBJ2-7,TGTGCCATCGGAAGGGGACAAGGCTACGAGCAGTACTTC,CAIGRGQGYEQYF
TRBV9,TRBD2,-,TRBJ2-5,TGTGCCAGCAGCGTCTCTAGCGGGATGGTAGGAGAGACCCAGTACTTC,CASSVSSGMVGETQYF
TRBV7-3,-,-,TRBJ2-5,TGTGCCAGCAGCTTAAGGGGGAGACAGTCCCAAGAGACCCAGTACTTC,CASSLRGRQSQETQYF
TRBV28,TRBD1,-,TRBJ2-7,TGTGCCAGCAGGTTTCATTCAGGGGGCGCGGGGTACGAGCAGTACTTC,CASRFHSGGAGYEQYF
TRBV27,TRBD1,-,TRBJ1-5,TGTGCCAGCAGTTTATTTGGAGCGACAGGGTCGACGAGCAATCAGCCCCAGCATTTT,CASSLFGATGSTSNQPQHF
TRBV5-1,TRBD1,-,TRBJ2-2,TGCGCCAGCAGCTCGATTCCGGGACAGGGCTTTACCGGGGAGCTGTTTTTT,CASSSIPGQGFTGELFF
TRBV28,-,-,TRBJ2-3,TGTGCCAGCAGTTTTAGGGGCACAGATACGCAGTATTTT,CASSFRGTDTQYF
TRBV7-9,-,-,TRBJ2-2,TGTGCCAGCAGCTCGACAGGTTACACCGGGGAGCTGTTTTTT,CASSSTGYTGELFF
TRBV16,-,-,TRBJ2-7,TGTGCCAGCAGCCAAGGCATCTACGAGCAGTACTTC,CASSQGIYEQYF
TRBV6-5,-,-,TRBJ2-2,TGTGCCAGCAGTTACGGGGGCCGGACCGGGGAGCTGTTTTTT,CASSYGGRTGELFF
TRBV7-7,TRBD1,-,TRBJ1-1,TGTGCTAGCAGCCCCTGGGGCCCGGGACAGGGGGGCGTAGCTTTCTTT,CASSPWGPGQGGVAFF
TRBV4-2,-,-,TRBJ2-3,TGTGCCAGCAGCGTAAAGGGGGACTCCAGAGGCACAGATACGCAGTATTTT,CASSVKGDSRGTDTQYF